Listed below are T cell receptor beta chains from one sample, sequenced in a study of shared clonotypes between healthy human individuals. Using immunoSEQ multiplex PCR, the repertoire was profiled, and TCRdb retains in-frame clones only, with some absent. This table holds 400,000 to 600,000 clones, 79% found once. Sequencing input: PBMCs. The receptors derive from a woman in her 40s in good health. Some clones in this sample may be carry-over from other donors' samples. Both conserved end residues are part of each CDR3. D genes are given only for firm matches. Part of the rows lack a size; the others show once, few, many or a class for expanded clones.

d_call clone_size j_call v_call cdr3_nt cdr3_aa
TRBD1 few TRBJ2-7 TRBV7-9 TGTGCCAGCAGCTTAGGAGTAGGGACAGGGGACCTCGAGCAGTACTTC CASSLGVGTGDLEQYF
. . TRBJ1-2 TRBV9 TGTGCCAGCAGCGATGCCCAGGGTAACTATGGCTACACCTTC CASSDAQGNYGYTF
. . TRBJ1-6 TRBV7-8 TGTGCCAGCAGCTTAGCTGCAGGGATCGATTCACCCCTCCACTTT CASSLAAGIDSPLHF
. . TRBJ2-1 TRBV15 TGTGCCACCAGCAGACCTAGTGGTGAGCAGTTCTTC CATSRPSGEQFF
. . TRBJ2-3 TRBV28 TGTGCCAGCAGTATAGCCTGGGGACAATTGGCTAGCACAGATACGCAGTATTTT CASSIAWGQLASTDTQYF
. . TRBJ1-1 TRBV7-9 TGTGCCAGCAGCCCATATCGAGGGTCAGGGGAGATGAACACTGAAGCTTTCTTT CASSPYRGSGEMNTEAFF
TRBD1 . TRBJ1-2 TRBV6-5 TGTGCCAGCGGCTCAGGGGGCGGGGGCAGGGGCTACACCTTC CASGSGGGGRGYTF
. . TRBJ2-1 TRBV4-1 TGCGCCAGCAGCCAAGACCGGGACCACTCCTACAATGAGCAGTTCTTC CASSQDRDHSYNEQFF
. . TRBJ2-5 TRBV5-1 TGCGCCAGCAGCTTGGCCGGGGTTAGTGGAGAGACCCAGTACTTC CASSLAGVSGETQYF
TRBD1 . TRBJ2-2 TRBV5-4 TGTGCCAGCAGCCCACGGACAGGGGTCGACACCGGGGAGCTGTTTTTT CASSPRTGVDTGELFF
. . TRBJ1-4 TRBV7-9 TGTGCCAGCAGCCCCTGGGGGGGTGCTAATGAAAAACTGTTTTTT CASSPWGGANEKLFF
. once TRBJ2-7 TRBV21-1 TGTGCCAGCAGCAAAGAGGCTAGCGGGACCTCCTACGAGCAGTACTTC CASSKEASGTSYEQYF
TRBD1 . TRBJ1-2 TRBV28 TGTGCCAGCAGTTATCCAGGGGGCCGGAGTGACTATGGCTACACCTTC CASSYPGGRSDYGYTF
. . TRBJ1-3 TRBV10-1 TGCGCCAGCAGTGACCTAGGACCGGAGCTCTGGAAACACCATATATTT CASSDLGPELWKHHIF
. . TRBJ2-1 TRBV30 TGTGCCTGGAGTGGGGGGCCTTTATCCTACAATGAGCAGTTCTTC CAWSGGPLSYNEQFF
. . TRBJ2-1 TRBV4-3 TGCGCCAGCAGCCAAGGCCCCCATGAGCAGTTCTTC CASSQGPHEQFF
. . TRBJ2-6 TRBV2 TGTGCCAGCAGTGAAGCGCTTCTGGGGGCCAACGTCCTGACTTTC CASSEALLGANVLTF
. few TRBJ1-1 TRBV5-1 TGCGCCAGCAGCTCTCACTCAGGGATTACGAACACTGAAGCTTTCTTT CASSSHSGITNTEAFF
. . TRBJ2-5 TRBV20-1 TGCAGTGCTCAAGACGGGGAGACCCAGTACTTC CSAQDGETQYF
. once TRBJ1-3 TRBV7-2 TGTGCCAGCAGCTTTCCCTTTCAGGGTCCGAATGGAAACACCATATATTTT CASSFPFQGPNGNTIYF
. . TRBJ2-7 TRBV5-4 TGTGCCAGCAGCCCGGGGCGAGGCTACGAGCAGTACTTC CASSPGRGYEQYF
. . TRBJ2-7 TRBV11-3 TGTGCCAGCAGCTTGGACCCACCTCCCACCGAGCAGTACTTC CASSLDPPPTEQYF
. . TRBJ1-3 TRBV28 TGTGCCAGCAGCTCCCACGGGGACCCCTCTGGAAACACCATATATTTT CASSSHGDPSGNTIYF
. few TRBJ1-4 TRBV5-4 TGTGCCAGCAGTTCGTCGCGTCACGCTAATGAAAAACTGTTTTTT CASSSSRHANEKLFF
TRBD2 . TRBJ2-7 TRBV7-2 TGTGCCAGCAGACCGCCGGGACTAGCGTTCTACGAGCAGTACTTC CASRPPGLAFYEQYF
TRBD2 . TRBJ2-1 TRBV29-1 TGCAGCGTTGGCCCGAGGCTAGCGGCCCACAATGAGCAGTTCTTC CSVGPRLAAHNEQFF
. . TRBJ2-7 TRBV7-2 TGTGCCAGCAGCCCCCGGCTACCACCCTACGAGCAGTACTTC CASSPRLPPYEQYF
. . TRBJ1-1 TRBV25-1 TGTGCCAGCAGTGAATATGCTCGTGGAGGTGAGGCTTTCTTT CASSEYARGGEAFF
TRBD2 . TRBJ2-7 TRBV28 TGTGCCAGCAGTCGTCTAGCGGGAGGGCCCTCCCGTACACAAAGCTCCTACGAGCAGTACTTC CASSRLAGGPSRTQSSYEQYF
. . TRBJ2-7 TRBV4-1 TGCGCCAGCAGCCAAGAGGGCTTAAGGGAGCAGTACTTC CASSQEGLREQYF
. . TRBJ1-1 TRBV6-1 TGTGCCAGCAGTGAAAGCAACGCCTCAGGGGCTTTCTTT CASSESNASGAFF
. . TRBJ2-1 TRBV9 TGTGCCAGCAGCGTTCAAGCGGGTGCCCGAAATGAGCAGTTCTTC CASSVQAGARNEQFF
. . TRBJ2-5 TRBV5-1 TGCGCCAGCAGGGGGTCAACGGGCGTACAAGAGACCCAGTACTTC CASRGSTGVQETQYF
. . TRBJ1-5 TRBV30 TGTGCCTGGAGTGTACGAGGGAGCAATCAGCCCCAGCATTTT CAWSVRGSNQPQHF
. . TRBJ2-1 TRBV28 TGTGCCAGCAGTTTCGGGGGTACCTCCTACAATGAGCAGTTCTTC CASSFGGTSYNEQFF
. . TRBJ1-4 TRBV6-1 TGTGCCAGCAGCGCAGGGACATGGGAAGAAAAACTGTTTTTT CASSAGTWEEKLFF
. . TRBJ2-4 TRBV9 TGTGCCAGCAGCGTAGGGGGGGACTTCAACATTCAGTACTTC CASSVGGDFNIQYF
. once TRBJ2-7 TRBV2 TGTGCCAGCAGTGTGGTCACCCACTACGAGCAGTACTTC CASSVVTHYEQYF
. few TRBJ2-2 TRBV13 TGTGCCAGCGCCACATCATCGGTTAACGCGAACACCGGGGAGCTGTTTTTT CASATSSVNANTGELFF
TRBD2 . TRBJ2-1 TRBV7-9 TGTGCCAGCAGCTGGGGGGCTAGCGGGAGGGCCTACCAAACATCTGAGCAGTTCTTC CASSWGASGRAYQTSEQFF
TRBD2 . TRBJ2-1 TRBV18 TGTGCCAGCTCACCGGGGACTAGCGGGGCCCACAATGAGCAGTTCTTC CASSPGTSGAHNEQFF
. many TRBJ2-7 TRBV2 TGTGCCAGCAGTGTAGGAAACTCCTACGAGCAGTACTTC CASSVGNSYEQYF
. few TRBJ2-7 TRBV5-8 TGTGCCAGCAGCCTCTATTACCAGGATGGCAAGGGCTACGAGCAGTACTTC CASSLYYQDGKGYEQYF
. . TRBJ2-1 TRBV11-2 TGTGCCAGCAGGCTAGCTGGACGCTACAATGAGCAGTTCTTC CASRLAGRYNEQFF